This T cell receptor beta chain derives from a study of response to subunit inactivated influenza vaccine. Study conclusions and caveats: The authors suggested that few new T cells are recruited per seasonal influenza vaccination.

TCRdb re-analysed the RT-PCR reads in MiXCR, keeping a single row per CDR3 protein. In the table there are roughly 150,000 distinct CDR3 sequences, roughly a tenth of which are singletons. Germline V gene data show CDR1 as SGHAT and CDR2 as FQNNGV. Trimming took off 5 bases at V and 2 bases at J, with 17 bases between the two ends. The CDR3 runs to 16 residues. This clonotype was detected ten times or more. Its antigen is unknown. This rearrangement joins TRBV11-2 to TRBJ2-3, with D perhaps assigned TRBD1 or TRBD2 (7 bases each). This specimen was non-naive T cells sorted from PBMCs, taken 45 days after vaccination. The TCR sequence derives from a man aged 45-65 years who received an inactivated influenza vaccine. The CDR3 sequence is CASSTTGEGNTDTQYF. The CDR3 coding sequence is TGTGCCAGCAGCACAACAGGGGAGGGGAACACAGATACGCAGTATTTT.